This T cell receptor (beta chain) is from a study of CD8+CD57+ T cells in acquired aplastic anemia. The overall study: Mean yield of DNA from sorted CD4+ and CD8+ cells was 2.5 to 4 ug. Findings and limits, study-wide: There were fewer than 35 CD8+ CDR3 sequences that occurred in both patients and controls. Patients showed no significant difference from controls in CD8+ Simpson's diversity.

This clonotype was counted ten times or more. The antigen remains unidentified. For sequencing, patients were chosen who had shown expansion of CD8+CD57+ cells by flow cytometry. Patients had not yet gotten any therapy when their blood was taken for sampling. The study profiled TCR beta VDJ and CDR3 using genomic DNA as template. TCRdb itself ran the reads through MiXCR, one entry per CDR3 protein. This sample has about 170,000 distinct CDR3 sequences, with around half found just once. The V gene end was trimmed by 3 bases and the J gene end by 6 bases; junction bases not matched to a gene: 7. The CDR3 is 13 residues long. Germline V gives CDR1 DFQATT, CDR2 SNEGSKA (reference sequence).

V gene TRBV20-1 combines with J gene TRBJ1-1; 7 nucleotides agree with TRBD1. This clonotype was sampled from a human donor with aplastic anemia. The sample consisted of sorted CD4+, CD8+, or CD8+CD57+ T cells (not recorded which) from PBMCs. This CDR3 reads CSASEGARPEAFF. CDR3 DNA sequence: TGCAGTGCTAGCGAGGGGGCGCGTCCTGAAGCTTTCTTT.